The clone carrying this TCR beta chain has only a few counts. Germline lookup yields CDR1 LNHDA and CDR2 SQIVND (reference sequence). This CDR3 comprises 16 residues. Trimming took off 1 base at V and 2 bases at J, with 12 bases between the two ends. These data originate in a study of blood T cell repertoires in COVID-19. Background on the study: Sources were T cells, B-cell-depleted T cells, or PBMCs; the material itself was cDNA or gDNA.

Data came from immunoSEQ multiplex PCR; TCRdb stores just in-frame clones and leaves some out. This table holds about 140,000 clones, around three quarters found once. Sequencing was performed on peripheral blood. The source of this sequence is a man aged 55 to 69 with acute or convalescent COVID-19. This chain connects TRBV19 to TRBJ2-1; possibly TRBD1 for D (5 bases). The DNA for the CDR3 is TGTGCCAGTAGTATAGGGGGCAGGGTACCCTACAATGAGCAGTTCTTC. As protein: CASSIGGRVPYNEQFF.